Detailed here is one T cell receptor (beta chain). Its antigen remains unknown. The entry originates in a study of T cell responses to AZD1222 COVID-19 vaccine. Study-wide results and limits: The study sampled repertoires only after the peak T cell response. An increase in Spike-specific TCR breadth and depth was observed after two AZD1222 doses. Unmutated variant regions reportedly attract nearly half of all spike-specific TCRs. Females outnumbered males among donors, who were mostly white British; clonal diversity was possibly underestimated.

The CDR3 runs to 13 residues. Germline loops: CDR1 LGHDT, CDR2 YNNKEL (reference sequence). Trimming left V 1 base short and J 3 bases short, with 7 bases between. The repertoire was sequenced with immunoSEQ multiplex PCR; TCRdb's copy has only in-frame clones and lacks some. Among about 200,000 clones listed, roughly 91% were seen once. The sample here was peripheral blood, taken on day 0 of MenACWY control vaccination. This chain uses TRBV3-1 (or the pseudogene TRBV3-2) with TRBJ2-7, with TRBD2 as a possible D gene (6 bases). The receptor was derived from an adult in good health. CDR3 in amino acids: CASSQGSGYEQYF. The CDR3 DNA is TGTGCCAGCAGCCAAGGTAGCGGCTACGAGCAGTACTTC.